Presented here are 6 T cell receptor beta chains from one specimen sequenced in a study of T-cell memory formation after mild COVID-19. TCRdb itself ran the 5' RACE reads through MiXCR, one entry per CDR3 protein. In the table there are roughly 80,000 distinct CDR3 sequences, 11% to 15% of which are singletons. Sequenced sample: PBMCs or a T cell subset sorted from them (not recorded which). Source of these receptors: an adult woman who had mild COVID-19 (a few samples of this study predate the infection). Cell type and time point are not known.

In its sample, this clonotype was seen many times. The V and J genes are TRBV20-1 and TRBJ2-1; TRBD1 is a possible D gene (5 bases). Trimming removed 4 bases from V and 5 bases from J, with 18 bases in between. Germline V CDR1 and CDR2: DFQATT, SNEGSKA (reference sequence). This CDR3 is built from 15 residues. As DNA, the CDR3 is TGCAGTGCTACCCACTACCGACAGCCCGACAATGAGCAGTTCTTC. Translating gives CSATHYRQPDNEQFF.

The chain recombines TRBV28 with TRBJ2-7; D unclear. Deletions cut 6 bases from V and 0 bases from J, with 12 bases between. The CDR3 totals 14 residues. Germline V lookup: CDR1 MDHEN, CDR2 SYDVKM. The CDR3 reads CASSPLPVSYEQYF. The CDR3 region has the DNA TGTGCCAGCAGCCCCCTACCGGTCTCCTACGAGCAGTACTTC.

In its sample, this clonotype was seen a few times. The J gene is TRBJ1-2, the V gene TRBV30, with TRBD1 matching 7 bases. V dropped 3 bases and J dropped 8; count of bases not matched to a gene: 9. The CDR3 is made up of 13 amino acids. In germline, CDR1 is GTSNPN, CDR2 SVGIG (reference sequence). The chain's CDR3 is CAWSATGADGYTF. The CDR3 DNA reads as TGTGCCTGGAGCGCTACAGGGGCTGACGGCTACACCTTC.

The chain couples TRBV27 to TRBJ2-5; 12 positions agree with TRBD2. J was trimmed by 4 bases and V by 3 bases; bases with no gene match: 6. The CDR3 is 16 amino acids. The germline CDR1 and CDR2 sequences are MNHEY and SMNVEV (reference sequence). The CDR3 here is CASSFESSGGAETQYF. The CDR3 DNA sequence: TGTGCCAGCAGTTTTGAGTCTAGCGGGGGGGCAGAGACCCAGTACTTC.

This clonotype turned up a few times. The V call is TRBV7-9, the J call TRBJ2-7; TRBD2 aligns across 10 bases. CDR3 length equals 16 residues. The junction had 15 bases not matched to a gene; V was cut back by 6 bases and J by 7 bases. The germline gives CDR1 SEHNR, CDR2 FQNEAQ (reference sequence). CDR3 protein: CASSPSDGTSAWEQYF. In DNA, the CDR3 is TGTGCCAGCAGTCCAAGCGACGGGACTAGCGCATGGGAGCAGTACTTC. Full variable domain (missing parts from reference TRBV7-9 and TRBJ2-7): DTGVSQNPRHKITKRGQNVTFRCDPISEHNRLYWYRQTLGQGPEFLTYFQNEAQLEKSRLLSDRFSAERPKGSFSTLEIQRTEQGDSAMYLCASSPSDGTSAWEQYFGPGTRLTVT.

J is TRBJ2-7 and V is TRBV11-2, with D maybe TRBD2 (6 bases). Germline V lookup: CDR1 SGHAT, CDR2 FQNNGV. Deletions cut 5 bases from V and 1 base from J, with 18 bases between. The length of the CDR3 is 16 residues. The CDR3 sequence is CASSPRVRESSYEQYF. The CDR3 coding sequence is TGTGCCAGCAGCCCCCGGGTCCGGGAGAGTTCCTACGAGCAGTACTTC.